This TCR beta chain is from a study of blood T cells in healthy people across ages (dated by TCRdb to between 2015 and 2016). In terms of the full investigation: In model experiments, template switching captured roughly one uniquely barcoded TCR beta cDNA molecule for every two T cells. Using deep sequencing normalized with unique cDNA molecular identifiers, the study measured how TCR beta repertoire diversity changes with age. Donors were grouped into four age groups: young (average 16 years), middle-aged (roughly 37), aged (approximately 58) and long-lived (just over 80). Donors of different ages were randomly distributed across sequencing lanes to avoid experimental bias. Using the same blood draw, the study looked at two additional independent replicas of 1 million unique cDNA reads for two donors, one aged 18 to 29 and the other aged 80 or older.

Systemically healthy Caucasian individuals from Russia, some 40 in total and aged about 6 to 90 years, were included as donors. Approximately 10 milliliters of peripheral blood were collected from each donor into EDTA-treated Vacutainer tubes. PBMCs were isolated by Ficoll-Paque density-gradient centrifugation, with at least 6.5 million obtained per sample. Total RNA was extracted from PBMCs with Trizol reagent, with at least 5.5 micrograms obtained per sample. For every donor, flow cytometry on a PBMC aliquot measured the percentage of naive CD45RAhigh/CD27high T cells. What the study reported, not specific to this receptor: Conclusive comparison of naive and antigen-experienced compartments was prevented by the profiling of bulk unsorted PBMCs. A strong correlation was found between observed TCR beta diversity and the percentage of naive T cells measured by flow cytometry. Donor CMV infection status was unknown, potentially confounding age-related changes in expanded clonotypes. Estimates of total diversity from one million sequenced T cells were regarded as lower bounds and underestimates. As age increased, observed TCR beta diversity per million T cells dropped in a roughly linear way, and a significant reduction was already evident by age around 41. Compared with the aged group, the long-lived group had more naive CD4+ T cells, fewer expanded clones and increased TCR diversity, a pattern suggesting age selection.

The library relied on 5' RACE. For sequencing, an Illumina HiSeq 2500 was employed. A second PCR of roughly 7 to 12 cycles was performed with a sample-barcoded 5' primer and a J-beta primer mix. Each TCR beta cDNA molecule received a unique molecular identifier from a template-switch 5' adaptor carrying 12 random nucleotides. Each sample yielded at least 3 million CDR3-containing paired-end reads. The Mint cDNA synthesis kit, primed by a TRBC-specific oligonucleotide, was used to synthesize first-strand cDNA from all RNA. Following uracil-DNA glycosylase treatment, a first 18-cycle PCR with universal primers M1SS and BC2_uni_R was performed on all cDNA. The study's own analysis went as follows. Each sample was normalized by randomly selecting 1 million high-quality reads, each carrying a distinct molecular identifier. Instead of being binned into consensus sequences, reads with shared molecular identifiers were discarded. MiTCR, run with a Q25 quality threshold and the strictest error-elimination algorithm, handled CDR3 identification, clonotype clustering and error correction. A nonparametric unseen species model with Euler transformation was used to estimate a lower bound on total TCR beta diversity. The public reads were quality trimmed at Q25 with fastp and then assembled into clones with MiXCR by TCRdb, keeping productive beta chains. Rows are unified per CDR3 protein, each entry keeping the most common DNA and genes. The V and J calls and clone size come from TCRdb's table, not from the authors' own analysis. The sample includes roughly 800,000 distinct CDR3 sequences, with 58% observed a single time. About 20% of the sample belongs to the ten largest clones.

Remarks on this clonotype: It lacks a known antigen. No clone much larger than this one lies a single base away; base qualities are absent.

CDR1 is given as SGHRS and CDR2 as YFSETQ, both from the germline V gene. CDR3 length: 15 amino acids, cysteine to phenylalanine. The read is trimmed to its CDR3 DNA, 45 bases read in frame from base 1. The sequenced material came from blood. Rearrangement joined TRBV5-1 to TRBJ2-7; 8 nucleotides in the junction match TRBD2. The J call may be faulty, since TRBJ2-4 better matches the DNA end. The receptor was isolated from a man aged 25 to 45 in good health. CDR3 protein: CASSLTGTSENIQYF. At the DNA level, the sequence is TGCGCCAGCAGCTTGACCGGGACTAGTGAGAACATTCAGTACTTC.